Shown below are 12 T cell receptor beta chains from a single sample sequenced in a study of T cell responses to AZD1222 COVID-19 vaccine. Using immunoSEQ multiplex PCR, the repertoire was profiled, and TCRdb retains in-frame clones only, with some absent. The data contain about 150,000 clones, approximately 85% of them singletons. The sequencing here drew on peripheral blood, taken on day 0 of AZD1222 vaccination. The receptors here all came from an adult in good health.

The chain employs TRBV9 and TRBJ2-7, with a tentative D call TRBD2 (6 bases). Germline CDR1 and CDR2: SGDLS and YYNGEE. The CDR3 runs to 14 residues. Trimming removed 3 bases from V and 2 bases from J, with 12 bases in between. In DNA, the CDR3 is TGTGCCAGCAGCGAGGGTAGCGGTACCTACGAGCAGTACTTC. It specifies CASSEGSGTYEQYF.

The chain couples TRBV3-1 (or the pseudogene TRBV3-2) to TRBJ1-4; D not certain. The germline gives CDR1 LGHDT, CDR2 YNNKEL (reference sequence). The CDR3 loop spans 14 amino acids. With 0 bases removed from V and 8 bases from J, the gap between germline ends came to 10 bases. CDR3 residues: CASSQEGGNEKLFF. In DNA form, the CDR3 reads TGTGCCAGCAGCCAAGAGGGCGGGAACGAAAAACTGTTTTTT.

CDR3 region: CAWLTPGKEKLFF. CDR3 nucleotide sequence: TGTGCCTGGTTAACGCCAGGGAAAGAAAAACTGTTTTTT. V gene TRBV30 combines with J gene TRBJ1-4, with D tentatively TRBD1 (5 bases). Trimming stripped 5 bases from V and 8 bases from J, with 15 bases between. Germline loops: CDR1 GTSNPN, CDR2 SVGIG (reference sequence). This CDR3 region has 13 residues.

CDR3 loop: CASSLMTVANTGELFF. The CDR3 DNA is TGTGCCAGCAGCTTGATGACAGTCGCGAACACCGGGGAGCTGTTTTTT. The chain carries TRBV11-3 and TRBJ2-2; weak D call: TRBD1 (5 bases). This CDR3 is built from 16 residues. The V end lost 3 bases, the J end lost 0 bases, and 11 bases lay between the germline ends. CDR1 SGHNT and CDR2 YENEEA come from the germline V gene.

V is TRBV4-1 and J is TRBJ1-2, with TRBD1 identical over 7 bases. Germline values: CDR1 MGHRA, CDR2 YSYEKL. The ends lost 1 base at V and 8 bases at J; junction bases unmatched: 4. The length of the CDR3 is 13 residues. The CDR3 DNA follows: TGCGCCAGCAGCCAAGCCAGGGGGGGAGGCTACACCTTC. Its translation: CASSQARGGGYTF.

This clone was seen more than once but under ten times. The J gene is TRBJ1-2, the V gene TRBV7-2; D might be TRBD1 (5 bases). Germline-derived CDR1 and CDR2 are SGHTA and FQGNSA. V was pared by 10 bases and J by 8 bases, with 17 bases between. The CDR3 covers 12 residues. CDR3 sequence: CATNSGQGGYTF. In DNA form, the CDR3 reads TGTGCCACCAACTCCGGACAAGGCGGCTACACCTTC. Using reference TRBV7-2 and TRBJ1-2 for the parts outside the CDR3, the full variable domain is GAGVSQSPSNKVTEKGKDVELRCDPISGHTALYWYRQSLGQGLEFLIYFQGNSAPDKSGLPSDRFSAERTGGSVSTLTIQRTQQEDSAVYLCATNSGQGGYTFGSGTRLTVV.

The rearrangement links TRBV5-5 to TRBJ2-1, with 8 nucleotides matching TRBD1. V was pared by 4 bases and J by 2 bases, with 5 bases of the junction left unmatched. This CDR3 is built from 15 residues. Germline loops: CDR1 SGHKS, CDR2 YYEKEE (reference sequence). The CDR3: CASSRTGSTYNEQFF. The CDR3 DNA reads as TGTGCCAGCAGCCGGACAGGGTCCACCTACAATGAGCAGTTCTTC. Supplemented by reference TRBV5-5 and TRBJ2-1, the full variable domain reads DAGVTQSPTHLIKTRGQQVTLRCSPISGHKSVSWYQQVLGQGPQFIFQYYEKEERGRGNFPDRFSARQFPNYSSELNVNALLLGDSALYLCASSRTGSTYNEQFFGPGTRLTVL.

CDR3 region: CASSPENTEAFF. The CDR3 bases are TGTGCCAGCAGCCCAGAGAACACTGAAGCTTTCTTT. The V call is TRBV9, the J call TRBJ1-1, with no clear D. This CDR3 is built from 12 residues. The V end lost 4 bases, the J end lost 1 base, and 5 bases lay between the germline ends. Germline loops: CDR1 SGDLS, CDR2 YYNGEE.

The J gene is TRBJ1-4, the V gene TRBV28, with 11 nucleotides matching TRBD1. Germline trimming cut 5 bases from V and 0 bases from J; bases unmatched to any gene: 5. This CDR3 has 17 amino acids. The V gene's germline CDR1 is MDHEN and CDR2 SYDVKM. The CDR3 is CASSTPGQGATNEKLFF. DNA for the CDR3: TGTGCCAGCAGTACCCCGGGACAGGGGGCAACTAATGAAAAACTGTTTTTT.

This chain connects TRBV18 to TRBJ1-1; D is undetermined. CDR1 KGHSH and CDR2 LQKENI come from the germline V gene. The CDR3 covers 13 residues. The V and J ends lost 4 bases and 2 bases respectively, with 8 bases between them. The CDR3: CASSREGNTEAFF. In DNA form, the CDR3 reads TGTGCCAGCTCACGAGAGGGCAACACTGAAGCTTTCTTT.

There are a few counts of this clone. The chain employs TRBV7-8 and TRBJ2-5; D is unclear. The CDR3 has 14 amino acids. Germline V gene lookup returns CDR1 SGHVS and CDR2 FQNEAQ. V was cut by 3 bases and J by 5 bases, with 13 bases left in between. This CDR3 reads CASSFGPSGETQYF. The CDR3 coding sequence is TGTGCCAGCAGCTTTGGCCCCTCCGGCGAGACCCAGTACTTC.

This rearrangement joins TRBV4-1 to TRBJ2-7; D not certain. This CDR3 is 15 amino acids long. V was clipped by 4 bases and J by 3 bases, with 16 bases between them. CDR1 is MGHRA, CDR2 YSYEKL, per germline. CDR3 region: CASSPPGMAFYEQYF. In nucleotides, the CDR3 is TGCGCCAGCAGCCCTCCCGGTATGGCGTTCTACGAGCAGTACTTC.